The 8 T cell receptor beta chains given below trace back to one sample, sequenced in a study of cytotoxic CD8 clonotypes in ibrutinib-treated CLL. Using immunoSEQ multiplex PCR, the repertoire was profiled, and TCRdb retains in-frame clones only, with some absent. The sample lists over 250,000 clones, around 76% seen once, with roughly 6% in the top ten. Specimen: PBMCs, collected at disease progression, from a patient treated with ibrutinib. These receptors were taken from a human donor with chronic lymphocytic leukemia.

V and J are TRBV18 and TRBJ1-4; D not resolved. Trimming left V 3 bases short and J 0 bases short, with 14 bases between. Germline assignment: CDR1 KGHSH and CDR2 LQKENI. This CDR3 has 17 residues. The CDR3 DNA follows: TGTGCCAGCTCACCTCCCCGGAGCAACTCAACTAATGAAAAACTGTTTTTT. Amino acids: CASSPPRSNSTNEKLFF.

The chain couples TRBV4-3 to TRBJ2-5, with D perhaps TRBD2 (6 bases). Matching the DNA end better, TRBJ2-7 makes the J call doubtful. Per germline, CDR1 LGHNA and CDR2 YSLEER. This CDR3 contains 15 residues. The chain's CDR3 is CASSQVLGPRGEQYF. The CDR3, as DNA: TGCGCCAGCAGCCAAGTTCTTGGGCCGCGGGGCGAGCAGTACTTC.

V and J are TRBV4-3 and TRBJ2-2; D unresolved. Germline loops: CDR1 LGHNA, CDR2 YSLEER. Trimming took 5 bases from V and 2 from J, leaving 12 bases between them. The CDR3 runs 15 residues. This chain's CDR3 is CASSNRAVNTGELFF. In nucleotides, the CDR3 is TGCGCCAGCAGCAACCGGGCCGTAAACACCGGGGAGCTGTTTTTT.

V usage is TRBV5-4 and J usage is TRBJ2-5, with D perhaps matching TRBD2 (6 bases). V lost 0 bases and J 2 bases, leaving 8 bases between the germline ends. Germline V lookup: CDR1 SGHNT, CDR2 YYREEE (reference sequence). The CDR3 totals 14 residues. In DNA form, the CDR3 reads TGTGCCAGCAGCTTGGGACTAGTTCAAGAGACCCAGTACTTC. Residues: CASSLGLVQETQYF.

The chain joins TRBV11-2 to TRBJ2-1; 11 bases are shared with TRBD1. This CDR3 comprises 18 residues. Germline-derived CDR1 and CDR2 are SGHAT and FQNNGV. V lost 3 bases and J lost 3; bases outside the gene matches: 10. The CDR3 DNA sequence: TGTGCCAGCAGCTTGGGGCTGGGACAGGGGGTGGGCTACAATGAGCAGTTCTTC. Translation gives CASSLGLGQGVGYNEQFF.

The rearrangement links TRBV9 to TRBJ2-7; D may be TRBD2 (5 bases). V lost 3 bases and J lost 4, with 8 bases in between. Per germline, CDR1 SGDLS and CDR2 YYNGEE. This CDR3 is built from 12 residues. CDR3 DNA: TGTGCCAGCAGCGGACGAGGGTACGAGCAGTACTTC. Protein: CASSGRGYEQYF.

This rearrangement joins TRBV7-6 to TRBJ1-2, with 7 bases matching TRBD1. J lost 8 bases, V lost 5 bases, and 8 bases had no gene match. There are 13 residues in the CDR3. Germline V gene data show CDR1 as SGHVS and CDR2 as FNYEAQ. The CDR3 region is CASSPQGQLGYTF. Written as DNA, the CDR3 is TGTGCCAGCAGCCCCCAGGGACAGCTGGGCTACACCTTC.

There are a few counts of this clone. The gene calls are TRBV10-3 and TRBJ1-4; TRBD1 might be the D (5 bases). Germline CDR1 and CDR2: ENHRY and SYGVKD. The V and J ends lost 6 bases and 6 bases respectively, with 11 bases between them. The CDR3 consists of 13 residues. The CDR3 loop reads CAISSGRHEKLFF. Here the CDR3 DNA reads TGTGCCATCAGCTCGGGACGACATGAAAAACTGTTTTTT.